The clone carrying this T cell receptor (beta chain) is medium-sized (0.01 to 0.1%) by share. Its target is unknown. Germline CDR1 KGHDR, CDR2 SFDVKD. The CDR3 totals 16 residues. The V and J ends lost 3 bases and 6 bases, in that order; junction bases with no gene match: 6. This sample is part of a study of vaccination and CD4 T cells after COVID-19. Treatment meaning: approximately 10-day PBMC culture with coronavirus spike peptide pools or control peptides (ViraFEST assay). The unexposed donor's CD4+ T cells were collected before the COVID-19 pandemic (2011-2018). Expanded clonotypes were found by TCR sequencing after peptide-pool stimulation (ViraFEST). Peptide pools at roughly 10 ug/ml, together with roughly 9.1 IU/ml IL-2, were added to cultures of some 2 million PBMCs per well. The researchers probed unexposed-donor CD4+ T cells with SARS-CoV-2 S/N and four cold-coronavirus spikes, cells permitting.

An Oncomine TCR Beta short-read assay was used to sequence the DNA from cultured CD4+ T cells. Genomic DNA extraction was carried out from cultured CD4+ T cells. TCRdb reprocessed the PCR reads with MiXCR, giving one entry per CDR3 protein. The data contain roughly 10,000 distinct CDR3 sequences, about 30% of them singletons. Sequenced sample: CD4+ T cells from blood, cultured in vitro. V is TRBV24-1 and J is TRBJ1-5; 11 positions match TRBD1. This sequence originates from a human donor in good health. CDR3 residues: CATSDPGQGVSQPQHF. CDR3 coding DNA: TGTGCCACCAGTGATCCGGGACAGGGGGTCAGTCAGCCCCAGCATTTT.